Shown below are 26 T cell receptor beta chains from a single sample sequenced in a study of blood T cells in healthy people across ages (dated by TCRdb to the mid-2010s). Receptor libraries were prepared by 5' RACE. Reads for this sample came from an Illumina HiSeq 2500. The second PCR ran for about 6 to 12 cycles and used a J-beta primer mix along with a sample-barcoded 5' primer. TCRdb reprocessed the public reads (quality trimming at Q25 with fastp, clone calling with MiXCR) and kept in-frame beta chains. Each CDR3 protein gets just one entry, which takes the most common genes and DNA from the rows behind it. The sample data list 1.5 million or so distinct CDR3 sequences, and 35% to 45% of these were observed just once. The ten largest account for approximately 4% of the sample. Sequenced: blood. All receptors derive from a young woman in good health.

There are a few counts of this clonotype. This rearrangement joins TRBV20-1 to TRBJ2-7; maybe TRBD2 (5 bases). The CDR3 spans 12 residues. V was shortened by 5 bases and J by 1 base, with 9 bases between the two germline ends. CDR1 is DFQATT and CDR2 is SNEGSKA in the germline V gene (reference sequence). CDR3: CSAGQRSYEQYF. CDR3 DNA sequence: TGCAGTGCTGGTCAGCGGTCCTACGAGCAGTACTTC.

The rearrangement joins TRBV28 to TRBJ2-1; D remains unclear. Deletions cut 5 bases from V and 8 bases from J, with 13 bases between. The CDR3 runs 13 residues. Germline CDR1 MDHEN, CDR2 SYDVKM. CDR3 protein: CASSVSVAHEQFF. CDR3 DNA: TGTGCCAGCAGTGTATCGGTGGCCCATGAGCAGTTCTTC.

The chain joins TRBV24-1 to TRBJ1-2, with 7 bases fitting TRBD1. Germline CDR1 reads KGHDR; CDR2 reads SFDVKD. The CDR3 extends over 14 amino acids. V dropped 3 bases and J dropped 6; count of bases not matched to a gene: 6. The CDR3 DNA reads TGTGCCACCAGTGATGCCGGGACAGAGAATGGCTACACCTTC. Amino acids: CATSDAGTENGYTF.

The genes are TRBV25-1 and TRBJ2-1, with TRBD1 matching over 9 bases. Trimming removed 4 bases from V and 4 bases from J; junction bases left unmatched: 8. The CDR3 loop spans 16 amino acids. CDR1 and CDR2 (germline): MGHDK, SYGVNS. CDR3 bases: TGTGCCAGCAGTGGGGGGACAGGGCGAACGTACAATGAGCAGTTCTTC. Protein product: CASSGGTGRTYNEQFF.

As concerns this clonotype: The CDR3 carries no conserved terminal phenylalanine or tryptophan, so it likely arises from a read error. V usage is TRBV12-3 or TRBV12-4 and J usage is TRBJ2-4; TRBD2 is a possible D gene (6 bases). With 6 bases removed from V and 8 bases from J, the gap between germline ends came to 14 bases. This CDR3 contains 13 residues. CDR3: CASSRATGDIQYL. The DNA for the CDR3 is TGTGCCAGCAGCCGGGCCACGGGAGACATTCAGTACTTA.

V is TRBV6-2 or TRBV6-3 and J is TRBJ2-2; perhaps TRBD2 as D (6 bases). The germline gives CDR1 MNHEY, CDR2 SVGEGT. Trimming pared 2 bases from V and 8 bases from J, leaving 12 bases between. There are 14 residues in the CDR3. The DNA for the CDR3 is TGTGCCAGCAGTTACATAGGCGCGGGAGGGGAGCTGTTTTTT. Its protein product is CASSYIGAGGELFF.

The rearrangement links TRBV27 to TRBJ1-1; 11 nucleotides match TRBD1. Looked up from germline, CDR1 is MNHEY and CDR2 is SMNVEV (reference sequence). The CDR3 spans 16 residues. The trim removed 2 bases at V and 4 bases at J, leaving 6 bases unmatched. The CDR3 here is CASSLERDRGSTEAFF. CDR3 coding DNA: TGTGCCAGCAGTTTAGAAAGGGACAGGGGGTCCACTGAAGCTTTCTTT.

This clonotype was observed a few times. The CDR3 region is CASSFFYNEQFF. The DNA for the CDR3 is TGCGCCAGCAGCTTTTTCTACAATGAGCAGTTCTTC. This rearrangement joins TRBV5-1 to TRBJ2-1, with D unresolved. Germline CDR1 reads SGHRS; CDR2 reads YFSETQ. The ends were cut back, 2 bases at V and 3 bases at J, with 3 bases in the middle. The CDR3 totals 12 residues.

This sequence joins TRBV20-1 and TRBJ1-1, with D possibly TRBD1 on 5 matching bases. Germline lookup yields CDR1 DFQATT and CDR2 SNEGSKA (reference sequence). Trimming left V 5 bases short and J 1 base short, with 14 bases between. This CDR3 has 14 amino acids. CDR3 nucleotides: TGCAGTGCTTGGATGCAGGGTCCGAACACTGAAGCTTTCTTT. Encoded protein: CSAWMQGPNTEAFF.

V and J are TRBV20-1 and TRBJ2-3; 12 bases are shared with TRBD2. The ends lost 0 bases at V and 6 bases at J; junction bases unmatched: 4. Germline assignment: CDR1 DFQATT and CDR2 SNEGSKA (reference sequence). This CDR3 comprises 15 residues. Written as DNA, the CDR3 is TGCAGTGCTAGAGATTCGGGGACTAGCGGGGATACGCAGTATTTT. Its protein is CSARDSGTSGDTQYF.

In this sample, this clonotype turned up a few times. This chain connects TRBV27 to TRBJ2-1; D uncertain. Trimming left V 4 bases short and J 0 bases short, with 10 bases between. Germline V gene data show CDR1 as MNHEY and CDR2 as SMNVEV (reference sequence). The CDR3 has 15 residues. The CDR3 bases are TGTGCCAGCAGTTGGGCTCGCGTCTCCTACAATGAGCAGTTCTTC. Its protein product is CASSWARVSYNEQFF.

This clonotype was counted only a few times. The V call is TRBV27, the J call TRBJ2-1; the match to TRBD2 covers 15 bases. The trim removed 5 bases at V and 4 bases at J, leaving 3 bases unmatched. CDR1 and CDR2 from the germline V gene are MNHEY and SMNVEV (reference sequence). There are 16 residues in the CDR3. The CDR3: CASSRGTSGGYNEQFF. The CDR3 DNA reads TGTGCCAGCAGTAGGGGGACTAGCGGGGGGTACAATGAGCAGTTCTTC.

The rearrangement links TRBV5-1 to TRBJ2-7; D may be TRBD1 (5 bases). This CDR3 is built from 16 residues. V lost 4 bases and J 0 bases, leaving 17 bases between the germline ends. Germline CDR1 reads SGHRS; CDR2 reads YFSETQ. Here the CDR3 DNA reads TGCGCCAGCAGCGTCACAGGTTCATGGGGCTCCTACGAGCAGTACTTC. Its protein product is CASSVTGSWGSYEQYF.

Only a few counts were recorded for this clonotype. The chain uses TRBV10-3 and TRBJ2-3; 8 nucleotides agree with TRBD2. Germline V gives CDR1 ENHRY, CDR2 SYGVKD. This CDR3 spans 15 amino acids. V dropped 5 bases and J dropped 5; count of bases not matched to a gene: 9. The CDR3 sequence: CAISSNGGGVDTQYF. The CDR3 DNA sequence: TGTGCCATCAGTTCGAACGGGGGGGGAGTAGATACGCAGTATTTT.

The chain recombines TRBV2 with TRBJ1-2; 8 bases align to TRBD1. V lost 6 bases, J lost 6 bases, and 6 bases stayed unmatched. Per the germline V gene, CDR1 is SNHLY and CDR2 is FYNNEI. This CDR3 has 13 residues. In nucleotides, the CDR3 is TGTGCCAGCAGAGAGGACAGGGTGAATGGCTACACCTTC. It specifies CASREDRVNGYTF.

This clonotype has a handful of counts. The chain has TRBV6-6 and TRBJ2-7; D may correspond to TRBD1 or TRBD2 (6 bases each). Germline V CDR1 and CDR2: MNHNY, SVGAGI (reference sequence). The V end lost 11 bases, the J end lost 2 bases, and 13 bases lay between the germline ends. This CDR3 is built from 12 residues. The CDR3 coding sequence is TGTGCCTGCGGGGACACCGCCTACGAGCAGTACTTC. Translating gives CACGDTAYEQYF.

The CDR3 is CSVEQGRGGNEQFF. The CDR3 DNA reads TGCAGCGTTGAACAGGGGCGGGGGGGCAATGAGCAGTTCTTC. The rearrangement links TRBV29-1 to TRBJ2-1; 9 bases align to TRBD2. Germline V lookup: CDR1 SQVTM, CDR2 ANQGSEA. CDR3 length: 14 residues. The V segment lost 2 bases and the J segment 6 bases; nucleotides outside the gene matches: 5.

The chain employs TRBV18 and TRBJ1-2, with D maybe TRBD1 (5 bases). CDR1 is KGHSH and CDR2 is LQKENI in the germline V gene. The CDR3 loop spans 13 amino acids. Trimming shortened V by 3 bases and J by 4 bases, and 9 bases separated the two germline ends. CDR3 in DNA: TGTGCCAGCTCACCCTACAGGAGCTATGGCTACACCTTC. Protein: CASSPYRSYGYTF.

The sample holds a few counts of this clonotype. In nucleotides, the CDR3 is TGTGCCAGCAGCCTCTCTAGCGGGATGGACGATGAGCAGTTCTTC. This encodes CASSLSSGMDDEQFF. This sequence joins TRBV28 and TRBJ2-1; 9 bases fit TRBD2. Germline V gene data show CDR1 as MDHEN and CDR2 as SYDVKM. The CDR3 is made up of 15 amino acids. Trimming removed 6 bases from V and 8 bases from J; junction bases left unmatched: 11.

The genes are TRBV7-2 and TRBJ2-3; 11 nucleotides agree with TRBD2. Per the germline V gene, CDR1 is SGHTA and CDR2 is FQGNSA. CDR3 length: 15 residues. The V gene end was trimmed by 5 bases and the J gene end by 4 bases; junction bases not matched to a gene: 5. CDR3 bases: TGTGCCAGCAGCCGACTAGCGGGACCTCCAGATACGCAGTATTTT. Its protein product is CASSRLAGPPDTQYF.

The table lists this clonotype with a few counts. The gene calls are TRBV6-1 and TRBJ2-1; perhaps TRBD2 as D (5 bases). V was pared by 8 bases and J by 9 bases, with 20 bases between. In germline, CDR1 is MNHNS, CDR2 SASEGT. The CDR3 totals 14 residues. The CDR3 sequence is CASLPFAGSSEQFF. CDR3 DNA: TGTGCCAGCCTTCCGTTTGCGGGTTCGTCTGAGCAGTTCTTC.

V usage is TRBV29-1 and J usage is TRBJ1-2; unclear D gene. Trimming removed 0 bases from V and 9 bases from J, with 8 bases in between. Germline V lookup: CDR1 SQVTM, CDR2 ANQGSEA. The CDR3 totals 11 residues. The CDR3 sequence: CSVEDRGSYTF. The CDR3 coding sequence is TGCAGCGTTGAAGATCGCGGTAGCTACACCTTC.

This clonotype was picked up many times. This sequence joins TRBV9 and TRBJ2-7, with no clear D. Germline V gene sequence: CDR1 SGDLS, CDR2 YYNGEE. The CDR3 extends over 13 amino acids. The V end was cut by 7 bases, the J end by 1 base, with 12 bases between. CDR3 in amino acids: CASSVVGSYEQYF. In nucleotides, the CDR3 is TGTGCCAGCTCGGTCGTCGGATCCTACGAGCAGTACTTC.

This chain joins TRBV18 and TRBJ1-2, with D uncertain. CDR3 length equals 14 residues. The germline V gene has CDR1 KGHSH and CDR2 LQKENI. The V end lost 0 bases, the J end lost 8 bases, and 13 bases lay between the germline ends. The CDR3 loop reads CASSPPTIQEGYTF. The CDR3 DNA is TGTGCCAGCTCACCACCGACAATTCAAGAGGGCTACACCTTC. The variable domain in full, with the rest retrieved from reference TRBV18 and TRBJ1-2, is NAGVMQNPRHLVRRRGQEARLRCSPMKGHSHVYWYRQLPEEGLKFMVYLQKENIIDESGMPKERFSAEFPKEGPSILRIQQVVRGDSAAYFCASSPPTIQEGYTFGSGTRLTVV.

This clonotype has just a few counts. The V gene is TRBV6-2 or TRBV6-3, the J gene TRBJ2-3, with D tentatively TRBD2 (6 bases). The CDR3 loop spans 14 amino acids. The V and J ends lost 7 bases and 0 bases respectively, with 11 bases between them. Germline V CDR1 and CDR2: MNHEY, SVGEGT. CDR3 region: CASTRSGSTDTQYF. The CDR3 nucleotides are TGTGCCAGCACACGGAGCGGGAGCACAGATACGCAGTATTTT.

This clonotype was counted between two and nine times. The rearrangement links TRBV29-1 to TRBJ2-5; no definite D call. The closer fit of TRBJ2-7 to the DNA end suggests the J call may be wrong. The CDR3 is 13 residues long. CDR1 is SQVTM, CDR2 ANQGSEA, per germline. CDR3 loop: CSVEQVFGSEQYF. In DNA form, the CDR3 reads TGCAGCGTTGAACAGGTCTTCGGTAGCGAGCAGTACTTC.